This record concerns one T cell receptor (beta chain) sequence. One end of the junction varies from germline; a read error may be responsible. These data belong to a study of blood T cell repertoires in COVID-19. Across the whole study: Researchers got acute and convalescent COVID-19 samples from the United States, Italy and Spain.

Germline CDR1 is SEHNR and CDR2 is FQNEAQ (reference sequence). This CDR3 contains 14 residues. Participants spanned ages 18 to 89 years and resided in about two dozen US areas. Participants' reported clinical history set cohort assignment. Symptom resolution, clearance, or two negative PCRs marked the recovered donors of Cohort 3. Profiled with immunoSEQ multiplex PCR; TCRdb holds only in-frame clones, not every one. The data hold hundreds of thousands of clones, with 80% to 90% observed a single time. The chain combines TRBV7-9 with TRBJ1-2; TRBD1 matches 9 bases. The receptor comes from a man aged 25 to 45 who had recovered from COVID-19. The sample consisted of PBMCs or T cells enriched from blood (not recorded which). This chain's CDR3 is CASSSTPSPGQGHF. The CDR3 bases are TGTGCCAGCAGCTCCACCCCCTCCCCGGGACAGGGTCACTTC.